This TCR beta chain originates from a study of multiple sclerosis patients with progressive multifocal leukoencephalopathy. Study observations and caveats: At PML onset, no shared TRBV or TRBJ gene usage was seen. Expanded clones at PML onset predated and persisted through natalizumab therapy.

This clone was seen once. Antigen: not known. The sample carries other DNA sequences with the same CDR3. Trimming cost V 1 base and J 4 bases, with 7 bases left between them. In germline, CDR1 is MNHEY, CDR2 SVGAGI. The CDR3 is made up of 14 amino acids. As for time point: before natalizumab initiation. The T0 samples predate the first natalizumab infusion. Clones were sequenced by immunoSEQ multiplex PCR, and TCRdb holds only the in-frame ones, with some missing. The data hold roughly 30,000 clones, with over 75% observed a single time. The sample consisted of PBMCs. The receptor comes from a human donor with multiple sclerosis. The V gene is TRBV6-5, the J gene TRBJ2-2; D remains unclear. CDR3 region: CASSYLGITGELFF. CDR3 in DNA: TGTGCCAGCAGTTACTTGGGGATCACCGGGGAGCTGTTTTTT.